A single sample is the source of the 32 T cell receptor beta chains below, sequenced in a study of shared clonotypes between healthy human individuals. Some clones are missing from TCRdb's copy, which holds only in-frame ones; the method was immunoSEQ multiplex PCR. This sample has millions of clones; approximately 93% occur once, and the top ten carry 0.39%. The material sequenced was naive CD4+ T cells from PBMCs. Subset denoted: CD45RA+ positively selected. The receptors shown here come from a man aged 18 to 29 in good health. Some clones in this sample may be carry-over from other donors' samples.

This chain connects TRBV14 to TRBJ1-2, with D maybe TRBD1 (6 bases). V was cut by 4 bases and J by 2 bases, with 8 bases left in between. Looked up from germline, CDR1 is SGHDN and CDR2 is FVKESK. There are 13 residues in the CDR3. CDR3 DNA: TGTGCCAGCAGCCTACAGGGAAACTATGGCTACACCTTC. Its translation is CASSLQGNYGYTF. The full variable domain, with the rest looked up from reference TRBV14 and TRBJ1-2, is EAGVTQFPSHSVIEKGQTVTLRCDPISGHDNLYWYRRVMGKEIKFLLHFVKESKQDESGMPNNRFLAERTGGTYSTLKVQPAELEDSGVYFCASSLQGNYGYTFGSGTRLTVV.

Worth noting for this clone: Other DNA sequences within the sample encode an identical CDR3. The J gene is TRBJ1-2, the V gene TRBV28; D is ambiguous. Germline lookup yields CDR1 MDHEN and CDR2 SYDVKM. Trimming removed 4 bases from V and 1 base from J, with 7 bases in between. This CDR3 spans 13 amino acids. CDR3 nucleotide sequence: TGTGCCAGCAGTTCCGGGCGTAACTATGGCTACACCTTC. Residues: CASSSGRNYGYTF.

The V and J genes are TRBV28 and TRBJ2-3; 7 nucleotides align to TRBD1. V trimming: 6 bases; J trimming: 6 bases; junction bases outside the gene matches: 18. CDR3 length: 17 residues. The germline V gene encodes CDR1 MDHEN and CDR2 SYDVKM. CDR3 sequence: CASSRPTTTPRGDTQYF. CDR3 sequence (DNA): TGTGCCAGCAGCCGACCCACGACGACCCCCAGGGGGGATACGCAGTATTTT. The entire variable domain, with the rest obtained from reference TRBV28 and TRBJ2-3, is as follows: DVKVTQSSRYLVKRTGEKVFLECVQDMDHENMFWYRQDPGLGLRLIYFSYDVKMKEKGDIPEGYSVSREKKERFSLILESASTNQTSMYLCASSRPTTTPRGDTQYFGPGTRLTVL.

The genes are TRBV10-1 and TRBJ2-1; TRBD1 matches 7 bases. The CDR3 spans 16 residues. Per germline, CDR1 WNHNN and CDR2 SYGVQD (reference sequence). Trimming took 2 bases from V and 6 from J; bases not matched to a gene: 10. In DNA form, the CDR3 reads TGCGCCAGCAGTGAGACAGGACAGGTGAGGGGCAATGAGCAGTTCTTC. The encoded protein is CASSETGQVRGNEQFF.

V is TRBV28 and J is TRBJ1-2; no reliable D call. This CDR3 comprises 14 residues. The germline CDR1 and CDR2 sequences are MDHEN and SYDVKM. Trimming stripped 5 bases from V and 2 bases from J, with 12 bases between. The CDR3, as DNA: TGTGCCAGCAGTACTTTTGAGGAAAACTATGGCTACACCTTC. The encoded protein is CASSTFEENYGYTF.

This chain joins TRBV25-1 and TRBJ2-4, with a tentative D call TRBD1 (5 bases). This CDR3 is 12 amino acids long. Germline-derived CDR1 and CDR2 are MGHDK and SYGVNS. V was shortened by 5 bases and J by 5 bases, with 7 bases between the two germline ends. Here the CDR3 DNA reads TGTGCCAGCAGTCAGGGCGAAAACATTCAGTACTTC. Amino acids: CASSQGENIQYF.

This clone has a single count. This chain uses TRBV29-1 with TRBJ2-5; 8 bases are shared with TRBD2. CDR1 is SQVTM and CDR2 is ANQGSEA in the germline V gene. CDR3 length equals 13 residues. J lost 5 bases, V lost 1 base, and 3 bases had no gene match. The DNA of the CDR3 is TGCAGCGTTGAAGCGGGGGGGTCGGAGACCCAGTACTTC. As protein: CSVEAGGSETQYF.

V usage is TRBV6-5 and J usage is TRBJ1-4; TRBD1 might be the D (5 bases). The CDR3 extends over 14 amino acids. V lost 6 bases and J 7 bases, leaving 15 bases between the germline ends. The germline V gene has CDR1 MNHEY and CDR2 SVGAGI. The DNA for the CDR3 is TGTGCCAGCAGGGCGGGACGGACCTTTGAAAAACTGTTTTTT. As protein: CASRAGRTFEKLFF.

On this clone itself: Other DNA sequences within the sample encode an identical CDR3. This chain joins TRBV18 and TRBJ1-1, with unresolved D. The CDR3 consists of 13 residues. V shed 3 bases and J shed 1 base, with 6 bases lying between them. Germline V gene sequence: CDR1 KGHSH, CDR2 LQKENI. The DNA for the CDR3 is TGTGCCAGCTCACCGCGCGCGAACACTGAAGCTTTCTTT. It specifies CASSPRANTEAFF.

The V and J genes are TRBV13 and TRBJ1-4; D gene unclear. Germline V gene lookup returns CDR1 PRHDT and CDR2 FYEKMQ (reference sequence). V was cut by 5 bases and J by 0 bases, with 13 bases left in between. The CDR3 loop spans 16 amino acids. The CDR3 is CASSLRRAATNEKLFF. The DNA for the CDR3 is TGTGCCAGCAGCCTAAGACGGGCAGCAACTAATGAAAAACTGTTTTTT.

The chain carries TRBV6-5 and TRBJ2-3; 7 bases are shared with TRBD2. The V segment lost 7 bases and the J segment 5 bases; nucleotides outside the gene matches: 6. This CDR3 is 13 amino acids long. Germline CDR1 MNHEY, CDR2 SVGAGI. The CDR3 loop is CASTKTGGDTQYF. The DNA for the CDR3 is TGTGCCAGCACCAAAACGGGGGGAGATACGCAGTATTTT.

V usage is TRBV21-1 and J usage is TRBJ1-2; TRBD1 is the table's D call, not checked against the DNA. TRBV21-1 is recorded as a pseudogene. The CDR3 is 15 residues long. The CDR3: CASLSPGQGSYGYTF. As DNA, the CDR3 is TGTGCCAGCCTCTCGCCGGGACAGGGTAGCTATGGCTACACCTTC.

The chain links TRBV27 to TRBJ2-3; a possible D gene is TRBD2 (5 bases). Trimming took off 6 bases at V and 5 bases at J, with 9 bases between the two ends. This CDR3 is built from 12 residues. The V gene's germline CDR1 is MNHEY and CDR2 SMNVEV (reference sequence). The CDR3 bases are TGTGCCAGCAGACTAGGAAAAGATACGCAGTATTTT. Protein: CASRLGKDTQYF.

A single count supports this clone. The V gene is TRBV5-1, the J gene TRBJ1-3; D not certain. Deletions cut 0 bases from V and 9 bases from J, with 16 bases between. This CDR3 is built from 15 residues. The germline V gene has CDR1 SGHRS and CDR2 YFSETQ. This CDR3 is CASSLDGTPGVTIYF. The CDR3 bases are TGCGCCAGCAGCTTGGACGGAACCCCCGGTGTCACCATATATTTT.

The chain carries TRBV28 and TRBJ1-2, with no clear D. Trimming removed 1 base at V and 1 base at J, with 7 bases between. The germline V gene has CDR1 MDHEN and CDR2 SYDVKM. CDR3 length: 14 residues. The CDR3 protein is CASSLYQINYGYTF. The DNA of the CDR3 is TGTGCCAGCAGTTTATATCAGATTAACTATGGCTACACCTTC.

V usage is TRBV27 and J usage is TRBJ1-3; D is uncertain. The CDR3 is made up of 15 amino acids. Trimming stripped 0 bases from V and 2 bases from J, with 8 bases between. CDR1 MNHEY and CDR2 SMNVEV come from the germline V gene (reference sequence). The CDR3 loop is CASSLSGMAGNTIYF. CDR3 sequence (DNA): TGTGCCAGCAGTTTATCGGGAATGGCTGGAAACACCATATATTTT.

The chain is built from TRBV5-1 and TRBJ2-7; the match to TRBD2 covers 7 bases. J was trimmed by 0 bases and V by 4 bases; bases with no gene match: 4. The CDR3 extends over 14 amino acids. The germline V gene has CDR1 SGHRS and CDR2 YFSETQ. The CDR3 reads CASSHPSGSYEQYF. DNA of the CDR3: TGCGCCAGCAGCCACCCTAGCGGCTCCTACGAGCAGTACTTC. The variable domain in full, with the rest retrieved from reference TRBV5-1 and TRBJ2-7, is KAGVTQTPRYLIKTRGQQVTLSCSPISGHRSVSWYQQTPGQGLQFLFEYFSETQRNKGNFPGRFSGRQFSNSRSEMNVSTLELGDSALYLCASSHPSGSYEQYFGPGTRLTVT.

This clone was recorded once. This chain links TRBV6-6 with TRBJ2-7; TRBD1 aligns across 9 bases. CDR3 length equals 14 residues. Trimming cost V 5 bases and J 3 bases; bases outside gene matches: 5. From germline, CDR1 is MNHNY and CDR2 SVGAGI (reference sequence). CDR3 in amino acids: CASSNRDRVYEQYF. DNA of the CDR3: TGTGCCAGCAGTAACCGGGACAGGGTCTACGAGCAGTACTTC.

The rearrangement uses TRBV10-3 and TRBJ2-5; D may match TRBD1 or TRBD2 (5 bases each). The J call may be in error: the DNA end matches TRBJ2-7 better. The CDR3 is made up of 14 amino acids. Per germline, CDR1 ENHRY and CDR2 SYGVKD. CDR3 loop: CATTGASRTYEQYF. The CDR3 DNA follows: TGTGCCACCACCGGGGCCTCCCGAACCTACGAGCAGTACTTC.

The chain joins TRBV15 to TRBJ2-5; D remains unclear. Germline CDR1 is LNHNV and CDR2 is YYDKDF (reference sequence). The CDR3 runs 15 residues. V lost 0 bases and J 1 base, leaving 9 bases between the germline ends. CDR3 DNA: TGTGCCACCAGCAGAGAAAACGTACGCCAAGAGACCCAGTACTTC. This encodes CATSRENVRQETQYF.

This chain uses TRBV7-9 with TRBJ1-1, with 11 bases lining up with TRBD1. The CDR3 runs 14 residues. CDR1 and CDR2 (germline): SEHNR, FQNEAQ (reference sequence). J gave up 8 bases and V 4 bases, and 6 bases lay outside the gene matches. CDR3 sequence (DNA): TGTGCCAGCAGCTCGGACAGGGGGCAGGCAGAAGCTTTCTTT. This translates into CASSSDRGQAEAFF.

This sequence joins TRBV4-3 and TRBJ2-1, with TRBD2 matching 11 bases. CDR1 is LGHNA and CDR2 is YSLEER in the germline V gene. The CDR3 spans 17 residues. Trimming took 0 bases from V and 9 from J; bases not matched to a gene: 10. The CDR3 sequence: CASSQDRASGRRGEQFF. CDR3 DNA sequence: TGCGCCAGCAGCCAAGATCGAGCTAGCGGGAGGCGGGGTGAGCAGTTCTTC.

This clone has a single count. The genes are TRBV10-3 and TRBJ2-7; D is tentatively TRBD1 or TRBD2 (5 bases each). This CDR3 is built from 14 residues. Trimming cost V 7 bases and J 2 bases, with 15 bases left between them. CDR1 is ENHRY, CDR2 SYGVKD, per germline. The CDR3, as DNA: TGTGCCATCACTGGGACGGACGTCACCTACGAGCAGTACTTC. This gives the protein CAITGTDVTYEQYF.

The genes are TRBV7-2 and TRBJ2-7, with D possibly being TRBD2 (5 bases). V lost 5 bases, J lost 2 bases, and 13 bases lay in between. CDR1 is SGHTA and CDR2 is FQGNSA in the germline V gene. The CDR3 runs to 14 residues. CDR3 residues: CASSLHRGAYEQYF. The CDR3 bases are TGTGCCAGCAGCCTTCACCGGGGTGCCTACGAGCAGTACTTC.

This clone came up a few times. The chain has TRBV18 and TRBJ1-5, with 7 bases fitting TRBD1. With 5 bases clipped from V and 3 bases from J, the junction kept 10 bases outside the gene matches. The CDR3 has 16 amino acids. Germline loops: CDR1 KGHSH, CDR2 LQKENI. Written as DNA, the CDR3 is TGTGCCAGCTCAACCCGAAAGACAGGGCTCAATCAGCCCCAGCATTTT. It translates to CASSTRKTGLNQPQHF.

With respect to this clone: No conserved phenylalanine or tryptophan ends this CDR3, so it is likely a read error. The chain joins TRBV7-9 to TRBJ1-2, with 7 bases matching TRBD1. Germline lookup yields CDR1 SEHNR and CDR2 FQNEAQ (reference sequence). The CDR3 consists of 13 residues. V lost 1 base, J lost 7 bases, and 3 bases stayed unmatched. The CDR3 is CASSLEGGFGYTL. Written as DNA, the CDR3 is TGTGCCAGCAGCTTAGAAGGGGGCTTTGGCTACACCCTC.

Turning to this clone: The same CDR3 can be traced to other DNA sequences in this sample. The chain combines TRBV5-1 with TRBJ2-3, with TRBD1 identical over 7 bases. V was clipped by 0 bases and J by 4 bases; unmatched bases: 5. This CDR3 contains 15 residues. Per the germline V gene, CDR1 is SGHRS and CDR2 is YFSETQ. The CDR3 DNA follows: TGCGCCAGCAGCTTGGGACAGGGTGGGGCAGATACGCAGTATTTT. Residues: CASSLGQGGADTQYF.

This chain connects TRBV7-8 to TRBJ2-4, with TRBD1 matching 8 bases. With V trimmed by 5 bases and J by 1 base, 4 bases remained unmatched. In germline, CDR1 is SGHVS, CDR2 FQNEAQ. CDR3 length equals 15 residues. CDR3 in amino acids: CASSPDRVAKNIQYF. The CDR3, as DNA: TGTGCCAGCAGCCCGGACAGGGTGGCCAAAAACATTCAGTACTTC.

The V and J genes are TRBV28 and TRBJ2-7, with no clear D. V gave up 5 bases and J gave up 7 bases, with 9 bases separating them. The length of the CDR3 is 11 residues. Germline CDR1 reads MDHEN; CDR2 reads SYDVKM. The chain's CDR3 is CASSKSWEQYF. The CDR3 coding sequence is TGTGCCAGCAGTAAGAGTTGGGAGCAGTACTTC.

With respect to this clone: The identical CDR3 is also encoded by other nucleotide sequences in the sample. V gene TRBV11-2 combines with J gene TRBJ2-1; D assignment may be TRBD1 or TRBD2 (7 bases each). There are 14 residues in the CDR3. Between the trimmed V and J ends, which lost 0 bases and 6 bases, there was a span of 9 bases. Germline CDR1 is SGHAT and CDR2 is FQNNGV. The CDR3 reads CASSLDRGGNEQFF. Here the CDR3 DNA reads TGTGCCAGCAGCTTAGACAGGGGGGGCAATGAGCAGTTCTTC.

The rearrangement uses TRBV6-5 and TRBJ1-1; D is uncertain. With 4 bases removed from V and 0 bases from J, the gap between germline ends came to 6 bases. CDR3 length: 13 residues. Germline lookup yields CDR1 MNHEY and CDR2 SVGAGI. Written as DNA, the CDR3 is TGTGCCAGCAGTTTATCTCTGAACACTGAAGCTTTCTTT. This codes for CASSLSLNTEAFF.

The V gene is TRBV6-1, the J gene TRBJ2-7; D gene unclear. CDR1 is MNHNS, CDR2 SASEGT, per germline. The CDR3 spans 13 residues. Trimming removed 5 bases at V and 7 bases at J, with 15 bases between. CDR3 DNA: TGTGCCAGCAGTAGGGCCACCGAAGGGGAGCAGTACTTC. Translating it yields CASSRATEGEQYF.